A single sample gave rise to the 10 T cell receptor beta chains below, sequenced in a study of metastatic and nonmetastatic thyroid tumors. Every patient underwent thyroid surgery untreated. TCRdb re-called the PCR reads with MiXCR. This table holds around 64,000 clones, less than 5% found once. Source material: blood. The origin of the receptors is a female donor with papillary thyroid cancer or a benign thyroid nodule (not recorded which). Some clones in this sample may be carry-over from other donors' samples.

This clone has just a few counts. V usage is TRBV20-1 and J usage is TRBJ2-7; D is perhaps TRBD1 (6 bases). This CDR3 is built from 15 residues. CDR1 is DFQATT, CDR2 SNEGSKA, per germline (reference sequence). Trimming took 3 bases from V and 3 from J, leaving 18 bases between them. Here the CDR3 reads CSASRNGQPLYEQYF. CDR3 coding DNA: TGCAGTGCTAGCAGAAACGGACAGCCACTCTACGAGCAGTACTTC.

This clone was seen repeatedly, ten times or more. The junction and the germline gene differ at one end; a read error may be behind it. The gene calls are TRBV5-1 and TRBJ1-2; D is possibly TRBD1 (6 bases). CDR1 and CDR2 (germline): SGHRS, YFSETQ. The CDR3 contains 16 residues. The CDR3 bases are TGCGCCAGCAGCTTGGGATCGACAGGACCTAACTATGGCTACATCTTC. Protein product: CASSLGSTGPNYGYIF.

This clone was counted at least ten times. The gene calls are TRBV28 and TRBJ1-5, with D uncertain. V was cut by 6 bases and J by 2 bases, with 11 bases left in between. Looked up from germline, CDR1 is MDHEN and CDR2 is SYDVKM. This CDR3 region has 14 residues. CDR3 sequence (DNA): TGTGCCAGCAGCGATAGGGTGGGCAATCAGCCCCAGCATTTT. Encoded protein: CASSDRVGNQPQHF.

This clone turned up a few times. The chain links TRBV6-1 to TRBJ2-1; the D is unclear. V shed 6 bases and J shed 2 bases, with 8 bases lying between them. This CDR3 has 13 amino acids. CDR1 is MNHNS and CDR2 is SASEGT in the germline V gene. This CDR3 is CASRIETYNEQFF. For the CDR3, the DNA is TGTGCCAGCAGGATAGAGACCTACAATGAGCAGTTCTTC.

With respect to this clone: Given a much more abundant clone one base away, this may be a read error. This rearrangement joins TRBV14 to TRBJ2-3; D unresolved. V gave up 4 bases and J gave up 4 bases, with 9 bases separating them. Germline assignment: CDR1 SGHDN and CDR2 FVKESK. This CDR3 has 13 residues. CDR3 region: CASSLLGSDTQYF. The CDR3 nucleotides are TGTGCCAGCAGCCTCCTAGGGTCAGATACGCAGTATTTT.

This clone came up a few times. The CDR3 DNA follows: TGTGCCAGCAGTCACCGGGACAGTCCTCACTATGGCTACACCTTC. This codes for CASSHRDSPHYGYTF. The rearrangement links TRBV6-5 to TRBJ1-2; 7 nucleotides agree with TRBD1. Germline CDR1 is MNHEY and CDR2 is SVGAGI. The V and J ends lost 5 bases and 3 bases, in that order; junction bases with no gene match: 9. This CDR3 is 15 amino acids long.

About this clone: This clone may be a read error of a much larger clone one base away. This sequence joins TRBV20-1 and TRBJ2-7; 8 bases are shared with TRBD2. Germline trimming cut 3 bases from V and 0 bases from J; bases unmatched to any gene: 10. Germline V lookup: CDR1 DFQATT, CDR2 SNEGSKA (reference sequence). CDR3 length: 16 amino acids. The CDR3 loop reads CSASNPGGQSSYEQYF. CDR3 bases: TGCAGTGCTAGCAACCCGGGAGGGCAAAGCTCCTACGAGCAGTACTTC.

Regarding this clone: The junction departs from the called germline gene at one end, perhaps through a read error. Additional DNA sequences in this sample encode the identical CDR3. The J gene is TRBJ2-6, the V gene TRBV6-1; D possibly corresponds to TRBD1 (5 bases). The CDR3 runs to 15 residues. In germline, CDR1 is MNHNS, CDR2 SASEGT. Here the CDR3 DNA reads TGTGTCAGCAGTGACAGATTCTCTGGTGCCAACGTCCTGACTTTC. This encodes CVSSDRFSGANVLTF.

This clone was detected ten times or more. The chain is built from TRBV11-2 and TRBJ2-5, with TRBD1 as a possible D gene (6 bases). CDR1 and CDR2 from the germline V gene are SGHAT and FQNNGV. Trimming shortened V by 5 bases and J by 4 bases, and 11 bases separated the two germline ends. The CDR3 extends over 13 amino acids. The CDR3 region is CASSPGVLETQYF. The CDR3 nucleotides read TGTGCCAGCAGCCCAGGGGTCTTAGAGACCCAGTACTTC.

This clone appeared many times. The rearrangement uses TRBV28 and TRBJ2-2; D gene unclear. The CDR3 consists of 14 residues. The germline gives CDR1 MDHEN, CDR2 SYDVKM. The V end was cut by 3 bases, the J end by 2 bases, with 7 bases between. The CDR3: CASSLQRNTGELFF. In DNA form, the CDR3 reads TGTGCCAGCAGTTTGCAGAGAAACACCGGGGAGCTGTTTTTT.